This entry lists 12 T cell receptor beta chains sequenced from one sample in a study of blood T cell repertoires in COVID-19. Clones were sequenced by immunoSEQ multiplex PCR, and TCRdb holds only the in-frame ones, with some missing. The profile shows a few hundred thousand clones, less than 90% of them singletons. Input material: PBMCs or T cells enriched from blood (not recorded which). These receptors were obtained from a woman between 50 and 59 years old who had recovered from COVID-19.

CDR3 residues: CAWSVDFSGNTIYF. The CDR3 DNA reads as TGTGCCTGGAGTGTAGACTTCTCTGGAAACACCATATATTTT. The rearrangement links TRBV30 to TRBJ1-3; D is ambiguous. This CDR3 has 14 residues. Trimming removed 0 bases at V and 0 bases at J, with 6 bases between. Looked up from germline, CDR1 is GTSNPN and CDR2 is SVGIG (reference sequence).

The chain couples TRBV4-1 to TRBJ1-5; 7 bases are a match to TRBD1. There are 15 residues in the CDR3. Germline CDR1 and CDR2: MGHRA and YSYEKL. V shed 3 bases, J shed 9 bases, and the junction held 11 bases outside the gene matches. The CDR3 DNA follows: TGCGCCAGCAGCCAGGGACAGCAGCATCAACGGCCCCAGCATTTT. It specifies CASSQGQQHQRPQHF.

The J gene is TRBJ2-3, the V gene TRBV5-8, with 7 bases lining up with TRBD1. The CDR3 runs 14 residues. J was trimmed by 5 bases and V by 6 bases; bases with no gene match: 9. The germline gives CDR1 SGHTS, CDR2 YDEGEE. CDR3 in DNA: TGTGCCAGCACCAAGGACAGGCGACTAGATACGCAGTATTTT. This encodes CASTKDRRLDTQYF.

This clone appeared once. This chain connects TRBV3-1 (or the pseudogene TRBV3-2) to TRBJ2-5; 9 bases align to TRBD2. This CDR3 spans 16 amino acids. After removal of 5 bases from V and 5 bases from J, the junction contained 12 bases not matched to a gene. The germline V gene encodes CDR1 LGHDT and CDR2 YNNKEL (reference sequence). The CDR3 reads CASSILGGRARETQYF. CDR3 DNA: TGTGCCAGCAGCATTCTCGGCGGGAGGGCCCGGGAGACCCAGTACTTC.

A single count supports this clone. The chain joins TRBV30 to TRBJ2-3; 8 bases fit TRBD2. V trimming: 7 bases; J trimming: 4 bases; junction bases outside the gene matches: 10. The CDR3 has 14 amino acids. The V gene's germline CDR1 is GTSNPN and CDR2 SVGIG (reference sequence). CDR3 nucleotide sequence: TGTGCCTTGAAGCGGGAGTCATATGCAGATACGCAGTATTTT. Its protein is CALKRESYADTQYF. Variable domain in full (rest from reference TRBV30 and TRBJ2-3): SQTIHQWPATLVQPVGSPLSLECTVEGTSNPNLYWYRQAAGRGLQLLFYSVGIGQISSEVPQNLSASRPQDRQFILSSKKLLLSDSGFYLCALKRESYADTQYFGPGTRLTVL.

The V call is TRBV2, the J call TRBJ2-1; a weak D match, TRBD2 (6 bases). In germline, CDR1 is SNHLY, CDR2 FYNNEI. The CDR3 covers 17 residues. V lost 1 base, J lost 4 bases, and 17 bases lay in between. The CDR3 coding sequence is TGTGCCAGCAGTGAAGAATATCCTAGCGTCTTATACAATGAGCAGTTCTTC. It codes for CASSEEYPSVLYNEQFF.

A few counts support this clone. The V gene is TRBV29-1, the J gene TRBJ2-5; TRBD2 aligns across 9 bases. The J segment lost 5 bases and the V segment lost 6 bases, leaving 10 bases of the junction unmatched. CDR3 length equals 14 residues. Germline V CDR1 and CDR2: SQVTM, ANQGSEA. The CDR3 DNA is TGCAGCGTGGTTGACAGGGCGGGGGGGGAGACCCAGTACTTC. Protein sequence: CSVVDRAGGETQYF.

The chain joins TRBV27 to TRBJ2-2; TRBD2 matches at 8 bases. CDR1 and CDR2 from the germline V gene are MNHEY and SMNVEV (reference sequence). Germline trimming cut 5 bases from V and 7 bases from J; bases unmatched to any gene: 6. The CDR3 is 14 amino acids. CDR3 region: CASSSPGGVGELFF. For the CDR3, the DNA is TGTGCCAGCAGTAGTCCCGGGGGGGTCGGGGAGCTGTTTTTT.

The chain uses TRBV7-3 and TRBJ2-1; 8 bases fit TRBD2. Germline lookup yields CDR1 SGHTA and CDR2 FQGTGA. This CDR3 region has 18 residues. V was clipped by 1 base and J by 1 base; unmatched bases: 9. The CDR3, as DNA: TGTGCCAGCAGCTTAAAGCCTTTAGCGGGAACGTCCTACAATGAGCAGTTCTTC. This sequence encodes CASSLKPLAGTSYNEQFF.

The chain carries TRBV30 and TRBJ2-7; 7 bases are shared with TRBD1. The germline CDR1 and CDR2 sequences are GTSNPN and SVGIG (reference sequence). Trimming cost V 4 bases and J 7 bases; bases outside gene matches: 13. This CDR3 region has 14 residues. Written as DNA, the CDR3 is TGTGCCTGGAAACGGGGTCGGCAGGGGGAAGAGCAGTACTTC. Protein product: CAWKRGRQGEEQYF.

The chain carries TRBV7-9 and TRBJ1-2; D is ambiguous. The CDR3 runs to 12 residues. Looked up from germline, CDR1 is SEHNR and CDR2 is FQNEAQ (reference sequence). V was cut by 4 bases and J by 7 bases, with 10 bases left in between. The CDR3 region is CASSSSLAGYTF. Here the CDR3 DNA reads TGTGCCAGCAGCTCCTCGCTGGCTGGCTACACCTTC.

This clone has just one count. The chain is built from TRBV9 and TRBJ2-2, with 8 bases lining up with TRBD1. Looked up from germline, CDR1 is SGDLS and CDR2 is YYNGEE. The CDR3 is 14 amino acids. The J segment lost 4 bases and the V segment lost 7 bases, leaving 6 bases of the junction unmatched. Here the CDR3 DNA reads TGTGCCAGCCAGAGACAGGGGATCACCGGGGAGCTGTTTTTT. It encodes CASQRQGITGELFF. The whole variable domain, filled in from reference TRBV9 and TRBJ2-2, reads DSGVTQTPKHLITATGQRVTLRCSPRSGDLSVYWYQQSLDQGLQFLIQYYNGEERAKGNILERFSAQQFPDLHSELNLSSLELGDSALYFCASQRQGITGELFFGEGSRLTVL.